This record covers a single TCR beta chain. Its target is unknown. CDR1 SNHLY and CDR2 FYNNEI come from the germline V gene. The CDR3 is 17 amino acids. Trimming removed 1 base from V and 0 bases from J, with 14 bases in between. Sequenced by immunoSEQ multiplex PCR; TCRdb stores in-frame clones only, minus some. The sample records approximately 29,000 clones, roughly 84% being singletons. On cycle 4 day 1 and cycle 7 day 1, as well as at baseline, blood was sampled. This record belongs to a study of OX40 agonist ivuxolimab in advanced cancers. Study details: Ivuxolimab, an agonistic anti-OX40 (CD134) antibody, was given to patients.

Study results and limitations: The average count of expanded clones was higher among CD8+ T cells than among CD4+.

The specimen was CD4+ or CD8+ T cells sorted from blood, collected in a trial of the OX40 agonist ivuxolimab. The chain links TRBV2 to TRBJ2-3; D possibly corresponds to TRBD2 (5 bases). This TCR came from an adult with an advanced solid tumor such as melanoma, head and neck, liver or kidney cancer. In nucleotides, the CDR3 is TGTGCCAGCAGTGAAGTGGGTTGGGCGGGTAGCACAGATACGCAGTATTTT. This translates into CASSEVGWAGSTDTQYF.